A single sample gave rise to the 27 T cell receptor beta chains below, sequenced in a study of control samples from healthy donors and cancer patients. TCRdb's copy holds only in-frame clones and misses some; the assay was immunoSEQ multiplex PCR. Here the sample spans roughly 150,000 clones, about 90% being singletons. The source material was blood. These receptors were collected from a man younger than 35 in good health.

The V and J genes are TRBV27 and TRBJ1-2; 11 bases are a match to TRBD1. The CDR3 is 14 amino acids. The germline V gene has CDR1 MNHEY and CDR2 SMNVEV (reference sequence). J was trimmed by 7 bases and V by 9 bases; bases with no gene match: 10. The CDR3 sequence: CASSPGQGVGGYTF. DNA for the CDR3: TGTGCCAGTTCGCCGGGACAGGGGGTCGGTGGCTACACCTTC.

The chain employs TRBV6-6 and TRBJ2-7, with D possibly TRBD2 on 7 matching bases. V was pared by 7 bases and J by 7 bases, with 17 bases between. There are 13 residues in the CDR3. CDR1 and CDR2 (germline): MNHNY, SVGAGI (reference sequence). The CDR3 nucleotides are TGTGCCAGCACCAAAGGGGGGGTCAAGGAGCAGTACTTC. Its protein is CASTKGGVKEQYF.

The rearrangement joins TRBV5-1 to TRBJ1-3; no definite D call. Per the germline V gene, CDR1 is SGHRS and CDR2 is YFSETQ. Between the trimmed V and J ends, which lost 3 bases and 1 base, there was a span of 17 bases. This CDR3 is built from 17 residues. The DNA for the CDR3 is TGCGCCAGCAGCTATTACGAATTGGGGAATTCTGGAAACACCATATATTTT. Translation: CASSYYELGNSGNTIYF.

The rearrangement joins TRBV5-1 to TRBJ2-7; D is possibly TRBD2 (6 bases). The CDR3 has 16 amino acids. Trimming took off 2 bases at V and 2 bases at J, with 17 bases between the two ends. CDR1 is SGHRS, CDR2 YFSETQ, per germline. The CDR3 protein is CASSFGVFGGTYEQYF. CDR3 in DNA: TGCGCCAGCAGCTTTGGGGTGTTTGGAGGGACCTACGAGCAGTACTTC.

V is TRBV6-2 or TRBV6-3 and J is TRBJ2-7; a weak D match, TRBD2 (6 bases). The CDR3 loop spans 15 amino acids. Between the trimmed V and J ends, which lost 6 bases and 3 bases, there was a span of 18 bases. CDR1 and CDR2 (germline): MNHEY, SVGEGT. The CDR3 region is CASSREHTTDYEQYF. The CDR3, as DNA: TGTGCCAGCAGCCGGGAGCATACCACTGACTACGAGCAGTACTTC.

The V gene is TRBV7-9, the J gene TRBJ2-7, with D unclear. V was shortened by 3 bases and J by 0 bases, with 9 bases between the two germline ends. This CDR3 contains 14 residues. Per germline, CDR1 SEHNR and CDR2 FQNEAQ (reference sequence). The CDR3 DNA reads as TGTGCCAGCAGCTTGATGGGCGGCTCCTACGAGCAGTACTTC. This encodes CASSLMGGSYEQYF. The full variable domain, in which reference TRBV7-9 and TRBJ2-7 provide the parts outside the CDR3, is DTGVSQNPRHKITKRGQNVTFRCDPISEHNRLYWYRQTLGQGPEFLTYFQNEAQLEKSRLLSDRFSAERPKGSFSTLEIQRTEQGDSAMYLCASSLMGGSYEQYFGPGTRLTVT.

By share, this clone ranks as medium-sized (0.01 to 0.1%). The CDR3 is CASSVLAEDTGELFF. For the CDR3, the DNA is TGTGCCAGCAGCGTACTAGCGGAAGACACCGGGGAGCTGTTTTTT. The J gene is TRBJ2-2, the V gene TRBV5-4; TRBD2 aligns across 8 bases. Germline-derived CDR1 and CDR2 are SGHNT and YYREEE (reference sequence). CDR3 length equals 15 residues. V lost 4 bases to trimming and J lost 3 bases; unmatched junction nucleotides: 5.

This clone was recorded only once. This chain joins TRBV20-1 and TRBJ1-1, with D uncertain. Between the trimmed V and J ends, which lost 4 bases and 7 bases, there was a span of 4 bases. CDR3 length: 9 amino acids. Germline V gene lookup returns CDR1 DFQATT and CDR2 SNEGSKA (reference sequence). CDR3 region: CSATREAFF. The CDR3 region has the DNA TGCAGTGCTACCCGTGAAGCTTTCTTT.

This chain connects TRBV7-6 to TRBJ1-4; no reliable D call. V was pared by 0 bases and J by 4 bases, with 9 bases between. CDR1 SGHVS and CDR2 FNYEAQ come from the germline V gene. This CDR3 spans 15 amino acids. The chain's CDR3 is CASSLARAVNEKLFF. The CDR3 region has the DNA TGTGCCAGCAGCTTAGCCCGGGCAGTTAATGAAAAACTGTTTTTT.

This clone was detected once. This chain connects TRBV2 to TRBJ2-7; D ambiguous. Germline V gene data show CDR1 as SNHLY and CDR2 as FYNNEI. The CDR3 consists of 18 residues. V lost 7 bases, J lost 0 bases, and 25 bases lay in between. In nucleotides, the CDR3 is TGTGCCAGCATCAACATTATCAGGATTCGGCTAACCTCCTACGAGCAGTACTTC. This encodes CASINIIRIRLTSYEQYF.

The gene calls are TRBV4-1 and TRBJ1-1; D call uncertain. V dropped 4 bases and J dropped 1 base, with 10 bases sitting between them. In germline, CDR1 is MGHRA, CDR2 YSYEKL. The CDR3 has 14 amino acids. This CDR3 is CASSPNAPNTEAFF. CDR3 coding DNA: TGCGCCAGCAGCCCGAACGCACCGAACACTGAAGCTTTCTTT.

This clone has a handful of counts. The V call is TRBV11-3, the J call TRBJ1-1, with TRBD1 as a possible D gene (6 bases). V shed 0 bases and J shed 1 base, with 6 bases lying between them. Germline CDR1 is SGHNT and CDR2 is YENEEA. The CDR3 runs to 14 residues. CDR3 coding DNA: TGTGCCAGCAGCTTAGAAGGGGGGAACACTGAAGCTTTCTTT. It yields the protein CASSLEGGNTEAFF.

This chain joins TRBV7-9 and TRBJ1-2; the D is unclear. The CDR3 extends over 13 amino acids. V lost 4 bases to trimming and J lost 5 bases, with 11 bases between them. Germline CDR1 SEHNR, CDR2 FQNEAQ (reference sequence). Written as DNA, the CDR3 is TGTGCCAGCAGCTCCTCCGCTGGGTATGGCTACACCTTC. Protein sequence: CASSSSAGYGYTF.

This chain uses TRBV4-1 with TRBJ1-5; D remains ambiguous. The V end lost 4 bases, the J end lost 4 bases, and 8 bases lay between the germline ends. Germline CDR1 and CDR2: MGHRA and YSYEKL. The CDR3 totals 13 residues. CDR3 sequence: CASSRRRNQPQHF. As DNA, the CDR3 is TGCGCCAGCAGCCGGCGAAGGAATCAGCCCCAGCATTTT.

The chain couples TRBV27 to TRBJ1-2; a weak D match, TRBD1 (6 bases). The CDR3 extends over 13 amino acids. Germline loops: CDR1 MNHEY, CDR2 SMNVEV (reference sequence). V was cut by 5 bases and J by 4 bases, with 11 bases left in between. In DNA form, the CDR3 reads TGTGCCAGCAGTGCTACAGGGTTCTATGGCTACACCTTC. Its protein product is CASSATGFYGYTF.

In the case of this clone: The same CDR3 can be traced to other DNA sequences in this sample. V gene TRBV11-2 combines with J gene TRBJ2-1; a possible D gene is TRBD2 (6 bases). V lost 1 base to trimming and J lost 0 bases, with 7 bases between them. The CDR3 length is 15 residues. In germline, CDR1 is SGHAT, CDR2 FQNNGV. CDR3 protein: CASSLAGGSYNEQFF. The CDR3 DNA sequence: TGTGCCAGCAGCTTAGCCGGGGGCTCCTACAATGAGCAGTTCTTC. Using reference TRBV11-2 and TRBJ2-1 for the parts outside the CDR3, the full variable domain is EAGVAQSPRYKIIEKRQSVAFWCNPISGHATLYWYQQILGQGPKLLIQFQNNGVVDDSQLPKDRFSAERLKGVDSTLKIQPAKLEDSAVYLCASSLAGGSYNEQFFGPGTRLTVL.

This rearrangement joins TRBV3-1 (or the pseudogene TRBV3-2) to TRBJ1-5; no firm D call. The germline CDR1 and CDR2 sequences are LGHDT and YNNKEL (reference sequence). The length of the CDR3 is 16 residues. Trimming removed 4 bases at V and 0 bases at J, with 13 bases between. CDR3 bases: TGTGCCAGCAGCCCCCTAAGTTGGGATAGCAATCAGCCCCAGCATTTT. Translating it yields CASSPLSWDSNQPQHF.

The rearrangement joins TRBV9 to TRBJ2-1, with 10 bases lining up with TRBD1. Germline assignment: CDR1 SGDLS and CDR2 YYNGEE. CDR3 length: 13 residues. The V and J ends lost 2 bases and 7 bases, in that order; junction bases with no gene match: 0. The CDR3 nucleotides are TGTGCCAGCAGCGTGGACAGGGGGAATGAGCAGTTCTTC. It specifies CASSVDRGNEQFF.

The chain uses TRBV6-1 and TRBJ1-1; D remains unclear. V gave up 0 bases and J gave up 8 bases, with 16 bases separating them. Germline V gives CDR1 MNHNS, CDR2 SASEGT. The CDR3 consists of 15 residues. The CDR3 nucleotides are TGTGCCAGCAGTGAAGCGTCGACGCTCGATCGGGAAGCTTTCTTT. This gives the protein CASSEASTLDREAFF.

The rearrangement joins TRBV3-1 (or the pseudogene TRBV3-2) to TRBJ2-1, with D perhaps matching TRBD1 (5 bases). The V gene's germline CDR1 is LGHDT and CDR2 YNNKEL (reference sequence). The V end lost 0 bases, the J end lost 3 bases, and 9 bases lay between the germline ends. This CDR3 region has 15 residues. The CDR3 loop reads CASSQEWGRYNEQFF. The DNA for the CDR3 is TGTGCCAGCAGCCAAGAGTGGGGCCGCTACAATGAGCAGTTCTTC.

V is TRBV5-1 and J is TRBJ2-7, with D perhaps TRBD1 (6 bases). Trimming stripped 0 bases from V and 4 bases from J, with 11 bases between. Germline V gives CDR1 SGHRS, CDR2 YFSETQ. This CDR3 comprises 14 residues. The CDR3: CASSLADRLYEQYF. CDR3 in DNA: TGCGCCAGCAGCTTGGCCGACAGGTTGTACGAGCAGTACTTC. Combining the CDR3 with reference TRBV5-1 and TRBJ2-7 gives the whole variable domain KAGVTQTPRYLIKTRGQQVTLSCSPISGHRSVSWYQQTPGQGLQFLFEYFSETQRNKGNFPGRFSGRQFSNSRSEMNVSTLELGDSALYLCASSLADRLYEQYFGPGTRLTVT.

The V gene is TRBV5-8, the J gene TRBJ1-5; D is unclear. The germline V and J ends were trimmed by 2 bases and 4 bases, with 7 bases remaining between them. This CDR3 has 13 residues. The germline V gene has CDR1 SGHTS and CDR2 YDEGEE. CDR3 in amino acids: CASSFELNQPQHF. DNA of the CDR3: TGTGCCAGCAGCTTCGAACTGAATCAGCCCCAGCATTTT.

The chain uses TRBV19 and TRBJ1-5; 7 bases fit TRBD1. Germline V gene lookup returns CDR1 LNHDA and CDR2 SQIVND (reference sequence). This CDR3 is 16 amino acids long. J lost 3 bases, V lost 3 bases, and 8 bases had no gene match. The CDR3: CASSMGDSGSNQPQHF. The CDR3 region has the DNA TGTGCCAGTAGTATGGGGGACAGTGGCTCCAATCAGCCCCAGCATTTT. The full variable domain, in which reference TRBV19 and TRBJ1-5 provide the parts outside the CDR3, is DGGITQSPKYLFRKEGQNVTLSCEQNLNHDAMYWYRQDPGQGLRLIYYSQIVNDFQKGDIAEGYSVSREKKESFPLTVTSAQKNPTAFYLCASSMGDSGSNQPQHFGDGTRLSIL.

The chain links TRBV11-2 to TRBJ1-6; no reliable D call. This CDR3 region has 12 residues. Germline CDR1 and CDR2: SGHAT and FQNNGV. Trimming stripped 4 bases from V and 8 bases from J, with 6 bases between. CDR3 loop: CASSYYDSPLHF. The CDR3 DNA sequence: TGTGCCAGCAGCTATTACGATTCACCCCTCCACTTT. Full variable domain (remainder filled in from reference TRBV11-2 and TRBJ1-6): EAGVAQSPRYKIIEKRQSVAFWCNPISGHATLYWYQQILGQGPKLLIQFQNNGVVDDSQLPKDRFSAERLKGVDSTLKIQPAKLEDSAVYLCASSYYDSPLHFGNGTRLTVT.

This clone turned up a few times. The V call is TRBV2, the J call TRBJ1-5, with D maybe TRBD1 (5 bases). The germline V and J ends were trimmed by 5 bases and 0 bases, with 11 bases remaining between them. Germline V gene lookup returns CDR1 SNHLY and CDR2 FYNNEI. This CDR3 has 15 residues. Written as DNA, the CDR3 is TGTGCCAGCAGTAGACAGTTCGATAGCAATCAGCCCCAGCATTTT. Its translation is CASSRQFDSNQPQHF.

CDR3: CASSTSYRGEGLHF. CDR3 DNA: TGCGCCAGCAGCACCAGTTACCGAGGAGAAGGGCTCCACTTT. V is TRBV5-1 and J is TRBJ1-6; no definite D call. Germline V gene data show CDR1 as SGHRS and CDR2 as YFSETQ. Trimming stripped 4 bases from V and 16 bases from J, with 21 bases between. The CDR3 has 14 amino acids.

The rearrangement joins TRBV5-1 to TRBJ2-2; TRBD2 matches 7 bases. CDR1 is SGHRS and CDR2 is YFSETQ in the germline V gene. This CDR3 has 16 residues. The V segment lost 5 bases and the J segment 3 bases; nucleotides outside the gene matches: 10. This CDR3 reads CASSRPGGRDTGELFF. In DNA form, the CDR3 reads TGCGCCAGCAGTCGGCCGGGGGGTAGGGACACCGGGGAGCTGTTTTTT.